This T cell receptor beta chain was sequenced in a study of CD8+ T cells in alopecia areata listed by TCRdb under 2018. Study-level background: The treated patients took part in an open-label pilot trial in which moderate-to-severe alopecia areata was treated with oral tofacitinib at 5 to 10 mg twice daily. Tofacitinib was administered for 6 to 18 months, and 6 months of follow-up off drug were then conducted to assess delayed response and recurrence. For the treated patients, the SALT score, which quantifies what percentage of scalp surface area is affected, served as the measure of disease severity. High-throughput TCRbeta sequencing was used to examine T cell clonal expansion in alopecia areata in both the C3H/HeJ mouse model and human patients. In humans, TCRbeta sequencing was performed on scalp tissue and on sorted CD4+ and CD8+ peripheral blood T cells from healthy controls and from patients with patchy or totalis/universalis alopecia areata. Biopsies were taken from tofacitinib-treated patients at baseline and again at 4 and 24 weeks into treatment, and several of those patients also had a later scalp biopsy. Scalp clonality was compared among normal scalp (n=4), patchy alopecia areata scalp (n=8), and alopecia totalis/universalis scalp (n=8). The RNA source kit depended on sample type: the PAXgene miRNA kit for fixed scalp, the miRNeasy kit for PBMCs, and the RNeasy kit for mouse skin. immunoSEQ multiplex PCR using 35 Vbeta forward primers and 13 Jbeta reverse primers was used to amplify TCRbeta CDR3 regions. Overall results and qualifications from the work: During tofacitinib treatment, many expanded lesional clones stuck around in both scalp and blood, and this persistence may partly explain why relapse happens after treatment is stopped. Resident alphabeta T cells in normal human skin are also sequenced, complicating scalp TCR repertoire analysis, unlike mouse skin dominated by gammadelta T cells. Because the treated cohort was small and had just a single nonresponder, larger studies are needed to establish links between baseline CD8+ expansion and response. TCR sequences shared between patients were less clear than in mice, possibly partly because of HLA diversity in the patient population. Compared with normal scalp, lesional scalp had higher clonality and more expanded CD8+ clones, particularly in alopecia totalis/universalis, a pattern that suggests antigenic drive. Scalp clonality and the number of expanded CD8+ clones among the top 100 scalp clones were significantly decreased by tofacitinib.

In regard to this clone: Its antigen target is currently unknown. Base qualities are not recorded, but no much larger clone differs from it by a single base.

Library preparation used the immunoSEQ multiplex PCR assay. To provide template for TCR sequencing, every sample had RNA extracted and reverse transcribed into cDNA. First-strand cDNA was synthesized with SuperScript III using a 2:1 mix of oligo-dT and random hexamers. A synthetic immune receptor repertoire was used to assess amplification bias, and residual bias was removed computationally. The authors' analysis ran thus. Raw reads were preprocessed to remove errors, and CDR3 was defined according to IMGT conventions as the region from the conserved cysteine to phenylalanine. Clonality was calculated as 1 minus Shannon entropy normalized by log2 of the number of productive unique TCRs. Scalp TCRbeta sequences were cross-referenced with sorted blood CD4 and CD8 repertoires so that the CD4 or CD8 identity of scalp clones could be inferred. TCRdb took this table from immuneACCESS and kept in-frame rearrangements with V and J called. Such tables lack part of the clones; where checked against another copy, unresolved V genes explain under half of the gap, and the rest is unexplained. V, J and clone size were drawn from that table, and D and trimming were deduced from the DNA. Present in this sample are roughly 230,000 clones, less than 50% of which were seen just once. The top ten constitute roughly 2.8% of the sample.

The CDR3 spans 14 residues, from the cysteine through the phenylalanine. Kept here is only the CDR3 DNA, which spans 42 bases and is read in frame from base 1. The germline V gene yields SGHTA for CDR1 and FQGTGA for CDR2. The junction shows trimming of 5 bases on V and 7 bases on J, plus 14 bases between the germline ends. Read against the paper, the sample's treatment or condition label means: oral pan-JAK inhibitor, 5-10 mg twice daily. Peripheral blood and lesional scalp punch biopsies were obtained from patients with alopecia areata. PBMCs were isolated by density centrifugation and stained for CD3, CD4 and CD8, after which CD4+ and CD8+ T cells were sorted on a FACSAria.

The rearranged chain carries TRBV7-3 and TRBJ1-4; no D gene is confidently identified. The starting material was CD4+ T cells sorted from blood, obtained at roughly week 36, from a patient treated with tofacitinib. The sequence derives from a human donor with alopecia areata. This receptor has the CDR3 CASSPTGPGEKLFF. DNA sequence: TGTGCCAGCAGCCCCACGGGTCCGGGTGAAAAACTGTTTTTT.